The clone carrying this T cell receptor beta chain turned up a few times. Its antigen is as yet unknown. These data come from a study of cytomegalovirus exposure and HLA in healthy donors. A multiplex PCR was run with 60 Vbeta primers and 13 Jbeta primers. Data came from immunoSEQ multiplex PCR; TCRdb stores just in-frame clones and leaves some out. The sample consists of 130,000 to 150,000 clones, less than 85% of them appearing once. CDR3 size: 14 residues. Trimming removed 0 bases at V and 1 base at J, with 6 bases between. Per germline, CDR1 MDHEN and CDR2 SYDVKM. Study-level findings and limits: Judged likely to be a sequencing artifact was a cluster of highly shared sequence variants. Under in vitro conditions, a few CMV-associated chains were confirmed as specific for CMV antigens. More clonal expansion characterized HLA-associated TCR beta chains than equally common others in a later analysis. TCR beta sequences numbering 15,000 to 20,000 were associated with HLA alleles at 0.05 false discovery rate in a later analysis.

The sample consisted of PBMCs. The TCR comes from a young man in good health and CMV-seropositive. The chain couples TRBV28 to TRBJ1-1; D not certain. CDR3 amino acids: CASSLWGGNTEAFF. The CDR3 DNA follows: TGTGCCAGCAGTTTATGGGGAGGGAACACTGAAGCTTTCTTT.